One T cell receptor beta chain is described in this entry. The antigen is undetermined. Libraries were prepared by immunoSEQ multiplex PCR; TCRdb keeps only in-frame clonotypes and omits some of them. This table has about 2 million clones, about 95% appearing once. Naive CD8 cells comprised CD45RO-negative, CCR7-positively selected cells, excluding terminally differentiated effector memory CD45RA+ cells. The sample comes from a study of shared clonotypes between healthy human individuals. On the study more broadly: CD4 naive and memory got three plates each, CD8 naive two, CD8 memory one. Study conclusions and caveats: Clonotype sharing among the donors was expected to vary with sequencing depth.

The V segment lost 5 bases and the J segment 5 bases; nucleotides outside the gene matches: 9. The length of the CDR3 is 14 residues. Per the germline V gene, CDR1 is SGHTA and CDR2 is FQGNSA. Sequencing used naive CD8+ T cells sorted from blood. The chain carries TRBV7-2 and TRBJ2-7; 7 bases fit TRBD2. This sequence was found in a man between 18 and 29 years old in good health. This CDR3 reads CASSPITSADEQYF. The DNA of the CDR3 is TGTGCCAGCAGCCCTATTACTAGCGCTGACGAGCAGTACTTC.